This passage covers 14 T cell receptor beta chains from one sample sequenced in a study of T cells after yellow fever vaccination. TCRdb reprocessed the 5' RACE reads via MiXCR and lists one record per CDR3 protein. The repertoire holds 200,000 to 300,000 distinct CDR3 sequences, more than 6.5% seen once, with approximately 1% in the top ten. Specimen: CD4+ T cells sorted from PBMCs, collected on the day of the yellow fever booster vaccination. These receptors all come from a man aged 25 to 45 who received the YFV17D yellow fever vaccine.

The sample holds a few counts of this clonotype. One junction end disagrees with the germline gene, perhaps due to a read error. The CDR3 sequence is CASSPGATGTSGAWIF. The CDR3 nucleotides are TGCGCCAGCAGCCCAGGGGCTACCGGGACTAGCGGAGCCTGGATCTTC. The V call is TRBV5-1, the J call TRBJ2-7, with 11 positions matching TRBD2. This CDR3 spans 16 amino acids. Germline assignment: CDR1 SGHRS and CDR2 YFSETQ.

This clonotype came up many times. CDR3 sequence (DNA): TGTGCCAGCAGTTCCACCCGTCGCCAGACCGGGGAGCTGTTTTTT. Translating it yields CASSSTRRQTGELFF. The gene calls are TRBV12-3 or TRBV12-4 and TRBJ2-2, with unresolved D. V was cut by 4 bases and J by 5 bases, with 14 bases left in between. The CDR3 length is 15 residues.

There are many counts of this clonotype. J is TRBJ2-7 and V is TRBV11-3; 8 nucleotides line up with TRBD2. J gave up 5 bases and V 5 bases, and 11 bases lay outside the gene matches. This CDR3 spans 15 amino acids. Germline V gives CDR1 SGHNT, CDR2 YENEEA. CDR3 nucleotides: TGTGCCAGCAGCCCCTCCGGAGCGGGAGCTAACGAGCAGTACTTC. It translates to CASSPSGAGANEQYF. Complete variable domain (other parts from reference TRBV11-3 and TRBJ2-7): EAGVVQSPRYKIIEKKQPVAFWCNPISGHNTLYWYLQNLGQGPELLIRYENEEAVDDSQLPKDRFSAERLKGVDSTLKIQPAELGDSAVYLCASSPSGAGANEQYFGPGTRLTVT.

This clonotype was seen only a few times. The chain combines TRBV19 with TRBJ2-2; D remains ambiguous. Germline V gene data show CDR1 as LNHDA and CDR2 as SQIVND (reference sequence). The V and J ends lost 6 bases and 4 bases respectively, with 21 bases between them. This CDR3 spans 17 amino acids. The CDR3: CASRSALGPQATGELFF. In DNA, the CDR3 is TGTGCCAGTAGATCGGCCCTCGGGCCCCAGGCCACCGGGGAGCTGTTTTTT.

In its sample, this clonotype was seen a few times. V usage is TRBV5-1 and J usage is TRBJ1-1; 10 bases match TRBD1. CDR1 SGHRS and CDR2 YFSETQ come from the germline V gene. J gave up 9 bases and V 0 bases, and 5 bases lay outside the gene matches. This CDR3 region has 14 residues. As DNA, the CDR3 is TGCGCCAGCAGCTTGGTTGGGACAGGGGAACAAGCTTTCTTT. Protein sequence: CASSLVGTGEQAFF.

V gene TRBV18 combines with J gene TRBJ2-7; 10 bases map to TRBD1. The CDR3 is made up of 12 amino acids. The germline gives CDR1 KGHSH, CDR2 LQKENI. V shed 6 bases and J 5 bases; nucleotides not matched to a gene: 1. This CDR3 reads CASSTGGDEQYF. The CDR3 coding sequence is TGTGCCAGCTCGACAGGGGGCGACGAGCAGTACTTC.

This clonotype was picked up a small number of times. The chain joins TRBV2 to TRBJ1-5, with 7 nucleotides matching TRBD1. This CDR3 comprises 14 residues. Germline V gene data show CDR1 as SNHLY and CDR2 as FYNNEI. V lost 4 bases and J lost 5; bases outside the gene matches: 5. CDR3 in DNA: TGTGCCAGCAGTGTTAGACAGGGCTATCAGCCCCAGCATTTT. Protein product: CASSVRQGYQPQHF.

This clonotype has just a few counts. V gene TRBV7-6 combines with J gene TRBJ2-2; 7 nucleotides agree with TRBD2. Germline CDR1 and CDR2: SGHVS and FNYEAQ. The CDR3 spans 17 residues. The ends lost 4 bases at V and 1 base at J; junction bases unmatched: 9. The CDR3 is CASSSRTSVRNTGELFF. The CDR3 DNA reads TGTGCCAGCAGCTCGCGGACTAGTGTTCGGAACACCGGGGAGCTGTTTTTT. Drawing the rest from reference TRBV7-6 and TRBJ2-2, the complete variable domain is GAGVSQSPRYKVTKRGQDVALRCDPISGHVSLYWYRQALGQGPEFLTYFNYEAQQDKSGLPNDRFSAERPEGSISTLTIQRTEQRDSAMYRCASSSRTSVRNTGELFFGEGSRLTVL.

This clonotype occurred many times. J is TRBJ2-6 and V is TRBV20-1, with D uncertain. The CDR3 spans 14 residues. The germline gives CDR1 DFQATT, CDR2 SNEGSKA (reference sequence). Trimming removed 0 bases at V and 3 bases at J, with 6 bases between. The CDR3 protein is CSARETGGANVLTF. The CDR3, as DNA: TGCAGTGCTAGAGAGACGGGTGGGGCCAACGTCCTGACTTTC.

The chain links TRBV10-3 to TRBJ2-1; a possible D gene is TRBD2 (5 bases). Germline V gene sequence: CDR1 ENHRY, CDR2 SYGVKD. V shed 11 bases and J shed 6 bases, with 20 bases lying between them. The CDR3 is 14 amino acids. CDR3 sequence (DNA): TGTGCCGCTGGGTCGGGCGTAGCGCGCAATGAGCAGTTCTTC. As protein: CAAGSGVARNEQFF.

Comment on this clonotype: The junction differs from germline at one of its ends, possibly a read error. This chain connects TRBV12-3 or TRBV12-4 to TRBJ2-7; possibly TRBD1 for D (5 bases). This CDR3 is built from 14 residues. The DNA for the CDR3 is TGTGCCAGCAGTTTAGCTGCTCTCAACCTGGGGCAGTGCTTC. This translates into CASSLAALNLGQCF.

V is TRBV7-9 and J is TRBJ1-1; the match to TRBD1 covers 9 bases. Germline V lookup: CDR1 SEHNR, CDR2 FQNEAQ (reference sequence). This CDR3 is built from 14 residues. Unmatched junction bases numbered 7, after V lost 5 bases and J lost 6 bases. As DNA, the CDR3 is TGTGCCAGCAGCGTCACAGGGGGCGTCGCTGAAGCTTTCTTT. Translation: CASSVTGGVAEAFF.

The chain employs TRBV7-9 and TRBJ2-7; D tentatively reads TRBD1 or TRBD2 (6 bases each). From germline, CDR1 is SEHNR and CDR2 FQNEAQ (reference sequence). The V and J ends lost 1 base and 2 bases respectively, with 12 bases between them. This CDR3 contains 15 residues. The DNA of the CDR3 is TGTGCCAGCAGCTTAGTTCTGCGGGACACCTACGAGCAGTACTTC. It translates to CASSLVLRDTYEQYF.

The chain employs TRBV5-6 and TRBJ2-2; 7 bases agree with TRBD1. Germline CDR1 and CDR2: SGHDT and YYEEEE. V was clipped by 4 bases and J by 4 bases; unmatched bases: 7. The CDR3 loop spans 15 amino acids. CDR3 in DNA: TGTGCCAGCAGCCCGACAGGGAGTCCCACCGGGGAGCTGTTTTTT. Its protein is CASSPTGSPTGELFF. The whole variable domain, remainder taken from reference TRBV5-6 and TRBJ2-2, is DAGVTQSPTHLIKTRGQQVTLRCSPKSGHDTVSWYQQALGQGPQFIFQYYEEEERQRGNFPDRFSGHQFPNYSSELNVNALLLGDSALYLCASSPTGSPTGELFFGEGSRLTVL.